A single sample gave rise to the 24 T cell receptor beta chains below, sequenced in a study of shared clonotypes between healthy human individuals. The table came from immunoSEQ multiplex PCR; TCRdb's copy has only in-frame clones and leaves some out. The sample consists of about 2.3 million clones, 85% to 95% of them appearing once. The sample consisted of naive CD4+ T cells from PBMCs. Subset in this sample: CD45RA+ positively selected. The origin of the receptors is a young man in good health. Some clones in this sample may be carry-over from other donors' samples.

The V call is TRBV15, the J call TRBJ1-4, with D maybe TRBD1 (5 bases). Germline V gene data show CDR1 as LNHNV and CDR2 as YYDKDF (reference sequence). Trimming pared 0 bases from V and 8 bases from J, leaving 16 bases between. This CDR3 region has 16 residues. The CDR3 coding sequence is TGTGCCACCAGCAGAGATCGGGCAGGGCGCGGGGAAAAACTGTTTTTT. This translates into CATSRDRAGRGEKLFF.

CDR3 sequence (DNA): TGCGCCAGCAGCCAAGGATTGCGAGACATTCAGTACTTC. Protein: CASSQGLRDIQYF. The V call is TRBV4-1, the J call TRBJ2-4; D not resolved. Germline-derived CDR1 and CDR2 are MGHRA and YSYEKL. V was shortened by 1 base and J by 8 bases, with 9 bases between the two germline ends. CDR3 length: 13 residues.

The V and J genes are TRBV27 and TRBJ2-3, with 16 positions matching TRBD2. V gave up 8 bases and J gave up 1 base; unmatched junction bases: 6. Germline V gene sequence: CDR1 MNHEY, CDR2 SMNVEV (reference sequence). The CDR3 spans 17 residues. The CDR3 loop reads CASRGLAGGWGTDTQYF. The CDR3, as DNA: TGTGCCAGCCGGGGACTAGCGGGAGGGTGGGGCACAGATACGCAGTATTTT.

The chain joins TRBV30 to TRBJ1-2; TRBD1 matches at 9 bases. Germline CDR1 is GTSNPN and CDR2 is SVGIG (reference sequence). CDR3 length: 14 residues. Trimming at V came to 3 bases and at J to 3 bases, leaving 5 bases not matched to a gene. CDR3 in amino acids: CAWSVDRGYYGYTF. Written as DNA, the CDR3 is TGTGCCTGGAGCGTAGACAGGGGGTACTATGGCTACACCTTC.

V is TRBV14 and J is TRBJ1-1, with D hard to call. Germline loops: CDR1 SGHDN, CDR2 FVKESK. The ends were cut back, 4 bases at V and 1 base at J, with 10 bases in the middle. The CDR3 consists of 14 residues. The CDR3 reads CASSPGPGNTEAFF. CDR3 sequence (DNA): TGTGCCAGCAGCCCCGGGCCCGGGAACACTGAAGCTTTCTTT.

The CDR3 protein is CASSLRDRDLYGYTF. CDR3 nucleotides: TGTGCCAGCAGTTTACGGGACAGGGATCTATATGGCTACACCTTC. V usage is TRBV27 and J usage is TRBJ1-2, with 9 bases matching TRBD1. V lost 2 bases and J lost 5; bases outside the gene matches: 6. Per germline, CDR1 MNHEY and CDR2 SMNVEV (reference sequence). CDR3 length equals 15 residues.

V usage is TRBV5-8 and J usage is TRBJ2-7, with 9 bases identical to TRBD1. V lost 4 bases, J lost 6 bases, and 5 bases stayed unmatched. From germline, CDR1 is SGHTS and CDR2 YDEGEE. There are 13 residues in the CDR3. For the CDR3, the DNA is TGTGCCAGCAGCACGGACAGGGGCACCGAGCAGTACTTC. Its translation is CASSTDRGTEQYF. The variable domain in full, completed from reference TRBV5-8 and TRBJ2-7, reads EAGVTQSPTHLIKTRGQQATLRCSPISGHTSVYWYQQALGLGLQFLLWYDEGEERNRGNFPPRFSGRQFPNYSSELNVNALELEDSALYLCASSTDRGTEQYFGPGTRLTVT.

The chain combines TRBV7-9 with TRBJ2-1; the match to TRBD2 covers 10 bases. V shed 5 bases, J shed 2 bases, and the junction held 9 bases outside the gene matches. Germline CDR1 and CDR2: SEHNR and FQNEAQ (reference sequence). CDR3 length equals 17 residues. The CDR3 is CASSQGIAGGPYNEQFF. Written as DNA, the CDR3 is TGTGCCAGCAGCCAAGGGATAGCGGGAGGCCCCTACAATGAGCAGTTCTTC.

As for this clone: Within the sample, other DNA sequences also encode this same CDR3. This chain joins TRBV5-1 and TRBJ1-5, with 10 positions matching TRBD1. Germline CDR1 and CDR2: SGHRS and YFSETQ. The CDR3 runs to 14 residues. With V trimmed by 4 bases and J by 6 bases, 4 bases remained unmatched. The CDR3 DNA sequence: TGCGCCAGCAGCCCGGACAGGGGGGGTCAGCCCCAGCATTTT. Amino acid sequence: CASSPDRGGQPQHF.

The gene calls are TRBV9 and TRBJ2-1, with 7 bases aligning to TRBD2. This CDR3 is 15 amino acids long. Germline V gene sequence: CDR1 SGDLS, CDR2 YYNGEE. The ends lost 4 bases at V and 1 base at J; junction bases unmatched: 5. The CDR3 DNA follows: TGTGCCAGCAGCCTCGGGGGGAGATCCTACAATGAGCAGTTCTTC. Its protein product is CASSLGGRSYNEQFF.

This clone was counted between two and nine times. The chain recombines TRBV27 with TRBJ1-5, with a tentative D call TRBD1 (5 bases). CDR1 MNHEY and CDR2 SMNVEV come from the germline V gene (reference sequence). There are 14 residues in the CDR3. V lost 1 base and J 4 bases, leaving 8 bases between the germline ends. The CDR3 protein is CASSLFGANQPQHF. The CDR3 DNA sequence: TGTGCCAGCAGTTTATTTGGGGCAAATCAGCCCCAGCATTTT.

CDR3 DNA sequence: TGCGCCAGCAGCATGGGTCAGGGCATCTACGAGCAGTACTTC. Protein product: CASSMGQGIYEQYF. V usage is TRBV5-1 and J usage is TRBJ2-7; D possibly corresponds to TRBD1 (5 bases). The CDR3 covers 14 residues. Per germline, CDR1 SGHRS and CDR2 YFSETQ. Trimming shortened V by 4 bases and J by 3 bases, and 14 bases separated the two germline ends.

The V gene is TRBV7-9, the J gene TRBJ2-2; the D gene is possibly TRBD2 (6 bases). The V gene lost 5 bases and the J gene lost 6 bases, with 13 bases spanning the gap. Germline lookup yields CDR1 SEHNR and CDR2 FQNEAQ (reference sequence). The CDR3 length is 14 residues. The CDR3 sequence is CASSQLAQSGELFF. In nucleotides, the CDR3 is TGTGCCAGCAGCCAACTAGCTCAGTCCGGGGAGCTGTTTTTT.

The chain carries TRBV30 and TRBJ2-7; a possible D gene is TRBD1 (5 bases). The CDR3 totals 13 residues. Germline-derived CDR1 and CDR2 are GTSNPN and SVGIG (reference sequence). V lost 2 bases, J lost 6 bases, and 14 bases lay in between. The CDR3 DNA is TGTGCCTGGAGTTTACAGGCCTTTGGCGAGCAGTACTTC. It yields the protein CAWSLQAFGEQYF.

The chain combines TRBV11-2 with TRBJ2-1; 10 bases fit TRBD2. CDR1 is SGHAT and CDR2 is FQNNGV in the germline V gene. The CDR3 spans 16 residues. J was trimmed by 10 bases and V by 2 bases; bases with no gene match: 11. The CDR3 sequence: CASSLIPSGGNGEQFF. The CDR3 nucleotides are TGTGCCAGCAGCTTAATTCCTAGCGGGGGAAACGGGGAGCAGTTCTTC.

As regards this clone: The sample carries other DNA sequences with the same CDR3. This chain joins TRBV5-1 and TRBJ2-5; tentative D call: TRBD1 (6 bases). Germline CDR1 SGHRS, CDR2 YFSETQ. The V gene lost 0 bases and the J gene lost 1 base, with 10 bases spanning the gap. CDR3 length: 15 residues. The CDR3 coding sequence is TGCGCCAGCAGCTTGGGCCCGACAGGCCAAGAGACCCAGTACTTC. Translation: CASSLGPTGQETQYF.

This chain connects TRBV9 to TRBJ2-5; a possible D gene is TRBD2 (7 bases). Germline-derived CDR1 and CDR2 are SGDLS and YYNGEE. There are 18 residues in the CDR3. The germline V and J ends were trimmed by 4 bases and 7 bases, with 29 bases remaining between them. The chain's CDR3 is CASSPRGGRETTPPTQYF. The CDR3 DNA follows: TGTGCCAGCAGCCCCCGAGGGGGGCGGGAGACCACCCCCCCGACCCAGTACTTC. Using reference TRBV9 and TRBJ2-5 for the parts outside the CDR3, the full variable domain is DSGVTQTPKHLITATGQRVTLRCSPRSGDLSVYWYQQSLDQGLQFLIQYYNGEERAKGNILERFSAQQFPDLHSELNLSSLELGDSALYFCASSPRGGRETTPPTQYFGPGTRLLVL.

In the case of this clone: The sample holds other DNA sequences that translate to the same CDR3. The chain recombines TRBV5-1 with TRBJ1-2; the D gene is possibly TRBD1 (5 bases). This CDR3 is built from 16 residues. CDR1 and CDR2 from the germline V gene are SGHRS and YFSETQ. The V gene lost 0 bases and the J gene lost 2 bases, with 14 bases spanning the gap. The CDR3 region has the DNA TGCGCCAGCAGCTTGGCCTCCGGGACTGGAAACTATGGCTACACCTTC. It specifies CASSLASGTGNYGYTF.

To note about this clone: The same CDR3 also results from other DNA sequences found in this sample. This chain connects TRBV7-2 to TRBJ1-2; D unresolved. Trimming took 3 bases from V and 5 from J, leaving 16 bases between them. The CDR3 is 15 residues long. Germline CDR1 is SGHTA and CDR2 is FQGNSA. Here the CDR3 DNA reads TGTGCCAGCAGCTTTGCGTGGACGGCTTCGTATGGCTACACCTTC. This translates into CASSFAWTASYGYTF.

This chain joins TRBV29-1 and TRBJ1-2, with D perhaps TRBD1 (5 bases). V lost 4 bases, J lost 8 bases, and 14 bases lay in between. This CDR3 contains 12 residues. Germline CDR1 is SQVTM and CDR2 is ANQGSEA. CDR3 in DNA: TGCAGCGTTGGACCAGGGCCGATCGGCTACACCTTC. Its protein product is CSVGPGPIGYTF.

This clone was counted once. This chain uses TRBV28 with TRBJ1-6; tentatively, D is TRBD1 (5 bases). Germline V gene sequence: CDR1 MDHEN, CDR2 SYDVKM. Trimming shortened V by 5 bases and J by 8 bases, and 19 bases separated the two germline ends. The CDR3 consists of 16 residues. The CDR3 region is CASSPHVQGGYSPLHF. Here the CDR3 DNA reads TGTGCCAGCAGTCCTCACGTCCAGGGCGGTTATTCACCCCTCCACTTT.

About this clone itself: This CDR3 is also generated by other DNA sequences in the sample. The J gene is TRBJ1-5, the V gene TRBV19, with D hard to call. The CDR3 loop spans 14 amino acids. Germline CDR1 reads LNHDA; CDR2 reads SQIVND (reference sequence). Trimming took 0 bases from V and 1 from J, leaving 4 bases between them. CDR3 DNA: TGTGCCAGTAGTATAGATGGCAGCAATCAGCCCCAGCATTTT. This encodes CASSIDGSNQPQHF.

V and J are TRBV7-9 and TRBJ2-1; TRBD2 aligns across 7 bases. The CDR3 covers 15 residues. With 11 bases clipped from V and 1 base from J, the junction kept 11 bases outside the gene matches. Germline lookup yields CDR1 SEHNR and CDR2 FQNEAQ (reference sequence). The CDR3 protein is CAGHLGGTSYNEQFF. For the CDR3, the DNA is TGTGCCGGCCATCTGGGAGGGACGTCCTACAATGAGCAGTTCTTC.

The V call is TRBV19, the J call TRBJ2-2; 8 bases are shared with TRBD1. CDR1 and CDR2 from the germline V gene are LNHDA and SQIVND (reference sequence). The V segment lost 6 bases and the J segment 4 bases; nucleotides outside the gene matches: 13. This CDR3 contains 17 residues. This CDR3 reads CASSPTGVMLFTGELFF. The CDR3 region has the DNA TGTGCCAGTAGCCCGACAGGGGTTATGCTATTCACCGGGGAGCTGTTTTTT.